These 10 T cell receptor beta chains were all obtained from the same sample, sequenced in a study of T cells in Graves' hyperthyroidism and ophthalmopathy (dated by TCRdb to about 2019). The library was obtained by multiplex PCR. Sequencing was performed on an Illumina HiSeq 2000. TCR beta CDR3 regions were amplified from RNA transcripts. A first-round RT-PCR of the TCR CDR3 used the HTBI primer set with the Qiagen OneStep RT-PCR kit. In-frame beta chains were kept once TCRdb had trimmed the public reads at Q25 with fastp and called clones with MiXCR. Records with the same CDR3 protein are collapsed into one entry carrying the most frequent genes and DNA. The sample table shows around 34,000 distinct CDR3 sequences, and 52% are seen once. Of the sample, about 25% is held by the ten largest clones. The sample was blood. Source of these receptors: a woman between 40 and 55 years old with Graves' ophthalmopathy.

This clonotype was observed once. Here the CDR3 omits its conserved ending phenylalanine or tryptophan, so a read error is the likely source. The chain is built from TRBV5-1 and TRBJ2-7, with TRBD1 as a possible D gene (6 bases). Germline V gives CDR1 SGHRS, CDR2 YFSETQ. The V end was cut by 4 bases, the J end by 4 bases, with 18 bases between. This CDR3 has 15 amino acids. The CDR3 DNA sequence: TGCGCCAGCAGCCTCGGGGACACAATAGGGTACGAGCAGTACTCC. Its protein is CASSLGDTIGYEQYS.

This clonotype was counted at least ten times. CDR3 in DNA: TGTGCCAGTAGTGCCGTAGGAAAACTGTTTTTT. This translates into CASSAVGKLFF. V is TRBV19 and J is TRBJ1-4; no clear D gene. Trimming removed 5 bases at V and 10 bases at J, with 8 bases between. The CDR3 is 11 amino acids. The germline CDR1 and CDR2 sequences are LNHDA and SQIVND (reference sequence).

This clonotype was seen at least ten times. CDR3 amino acids: CASIQAGAKDTQYF. As DNA, the CDR3 is TGTGCCAGCATCCAAGCGGGGGCCAAAGATACGCAGTATTTT. The chain uses TRBV7-9 and TRBJ2-3; 8 nucleotides align to TRBD2. In germline, CDR1 is SEHNR, CDR2 FQNEAQ (reference sequence). Trimming took 7 bases from V and 5 from J; bases not matched to a gene: 8. The CDR3 sequence is 14 residues long.

This clonotype was detected many times. V and J are TRBV11-2 and TRBJ2-7; 9 nucleotides align to TRBD1. CDR1 SGHAT and CDR2 FQNNGV come from the germline V gene. After removal of 5 bases from V and 2 bases from J, the junction contained 7 bases not matched to a gene. The CDR3 is 15 amino acids. CDR3 region: CASSPGQGLAYEQYF. DNA of the CDR3: TGTGCCAGCAGCCCAGGACAGGGGCTCGCCTACGAGCAGTACTTC.

The chain has TRBV20-1 and TRBJ2-3; 8 positions agree with TRBD2. J lost 6 bases, V lost 6 bases, and 20 bases had no gene match. CDR1 and CDR2 from the germline V gene are DFQATT and SNEGSKA (reference sequence). CDR3 length equals 17 residues. CDR3 DNA sequence: TGCAGTGCCCAGGACCCGAGCGGGGGTTTCTCCTACGATACGCAGTATTTT. It translates to CSAQDPSGGFSYDTQYF.

This clonotype was seen at least ten times. This chain uses TRBV5-4 with TRBJ2-1; 7 positions match TRBD1. The V gene end was trimmed by 0 bases and the J gene end by 1 base; junction bases not matched to a gene: 4. The CDR3 has 16 residues. Germline V CDR1 and CDR2: SGHNT, YYREEE (reference sequence). Here the CDR3 DNA reads TGTGCCAGCAGCTTGGGGGGACAGAGATCCTACAATGAGCAGTTCTTC. Amino acid sequence: CASSLGGQRSYNEQFF. The variable domain in full, with the rest retrieved from reference TRBV5-4 and TRBJ2-1, is ETGVTQSPTHLIKTRGQQVTLRCSSQSGHNTVSWYQQALGQGPQFIFQYYREEENGRGNFPPRFSGLQFPNYSSELNVNALELDDSALYLCASSLGGQRSYNEQFFGPGTRLTVL.

This clonotype has ten or more counts. The V call is TRBV29-1, the J call TRBJ2-5; D perhaps matches TRBD2 (6 bases). Per germline, CDR1 SQVTM and CDR2 ANQGSEA. V was trimmed by 1 base and J by 3 bases, leaving 15 bases between them. CDR3 length: 15 residues. The CDR3 loop is CSVEVPHGEEETQYF. The CDR3 coding sequence is TGCAGCGTTGAAGTCCCCCATGGGGAGGAAGAGACCCAGTACTTC.

This clonotype appeared once. The genes are TRBV4-1 and TRBJ2-3, with 8 positions matching TRBD1. V was clipped by 1 base and J by 7 bases; unmatched bases: 7. There are 15 residues in the CDR3. CDR1 and CDR2 from the germline V gene are MGHRA and YSYEKL. The CDR3 here is CASSQGGTGSNTQYF. As DNA, the CDR3 is TGCGCCAGCAGCCAAGGAGGGACAGGTTCGAATACGCAGTATTTT.

V usage is TRBV11-2 and J usage is TRBJ1-6; D unresolved. Germline V lookup: CDR1 SGHAT, CDR2 FQNNGV. The length of the CDR3 is 15 residues. Deletions cut 2 bases from V and 3 bases from J, with 8 bases between. CDR3 DNA: TGTGCCAGCAGCTTATCAGTCGGCTATAATTCACCCCTCCACTTT. Its protein product is CASSLSVGYNSPLHF.

About this clonotype itself: A read error is possible here, since a much larger clone lies one base away. The chain has TRBV3-1 and TRBJ1-2; 10 bases align to TRBD1. Losses at the gene ends were 3 bases for V and 9 bases for J; bases not matched to a gene: 7. The CDR3 length is 14 residues. The germline V gene has CDR1 LGHDT and CDR2 YNNKEL (reference sequence). This chain's CDR3 is CASSQAGTGASYTF. The CDR3, as DNA: TGTGCCAGCAGCCAGGCCGGGACAGGGGCCAGCTACACCTTC.